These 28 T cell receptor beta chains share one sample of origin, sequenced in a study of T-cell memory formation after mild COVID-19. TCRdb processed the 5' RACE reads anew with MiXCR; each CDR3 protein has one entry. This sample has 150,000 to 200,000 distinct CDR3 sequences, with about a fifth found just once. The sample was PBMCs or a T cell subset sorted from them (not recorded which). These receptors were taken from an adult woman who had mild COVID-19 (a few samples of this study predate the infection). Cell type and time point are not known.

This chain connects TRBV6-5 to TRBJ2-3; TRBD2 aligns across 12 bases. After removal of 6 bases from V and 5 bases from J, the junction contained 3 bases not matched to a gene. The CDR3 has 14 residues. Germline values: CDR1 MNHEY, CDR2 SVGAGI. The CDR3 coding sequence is TGTGCCAGCAGCGGACTAGCGGGACTAGATACGCAGTATTTT. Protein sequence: CASSGLAGLDTQYF.

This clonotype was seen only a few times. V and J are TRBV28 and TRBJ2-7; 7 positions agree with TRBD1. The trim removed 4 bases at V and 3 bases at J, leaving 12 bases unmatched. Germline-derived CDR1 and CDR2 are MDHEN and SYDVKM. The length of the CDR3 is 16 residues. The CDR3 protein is CASSSTGAKLFYEQYF. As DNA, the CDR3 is TGTGCCAGCAGTTCCACAGGGGCGAAACTGTTCTACGAGCAGTACTTC.

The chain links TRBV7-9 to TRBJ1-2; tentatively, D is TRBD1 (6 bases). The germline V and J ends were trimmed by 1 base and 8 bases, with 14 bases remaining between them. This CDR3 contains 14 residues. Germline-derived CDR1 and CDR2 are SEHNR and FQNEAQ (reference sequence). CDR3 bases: TGTGCCAGCAGCTTAGGCCCCTCGGGGGGCGGCTACACCTTC. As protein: CASSLGPSGGGYTF. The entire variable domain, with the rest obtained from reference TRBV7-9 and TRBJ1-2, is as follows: DTGVSQNPRHKITKRGQNVTFRCDPISEHNRLYWYRQTLGQGPEFLTYFQNEAQLEKSRLLSDRFSAERPKGSFSTLEIQRTEQGDSAMYLCASSLGPSGGGYTFGSGTRLTVV.

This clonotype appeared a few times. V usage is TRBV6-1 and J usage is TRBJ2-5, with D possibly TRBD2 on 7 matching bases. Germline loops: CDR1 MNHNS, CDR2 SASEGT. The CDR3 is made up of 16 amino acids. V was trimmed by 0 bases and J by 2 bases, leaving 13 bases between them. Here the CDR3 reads CASSEARGAQQETQYF. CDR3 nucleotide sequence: TGTGCCAGCAGTGAAGCTCGGGGGGCGCAGCAAGAGACCCAGTACTTC.

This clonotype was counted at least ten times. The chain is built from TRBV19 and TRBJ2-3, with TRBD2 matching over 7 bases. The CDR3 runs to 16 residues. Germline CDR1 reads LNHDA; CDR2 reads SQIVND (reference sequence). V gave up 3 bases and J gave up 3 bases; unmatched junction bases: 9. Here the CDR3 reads CASSIQGGSGTDTQYF. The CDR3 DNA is TGTGCCAGTAGTATCCAGGGCGGGAGCGGTACAGATACGCAGTATTTT.

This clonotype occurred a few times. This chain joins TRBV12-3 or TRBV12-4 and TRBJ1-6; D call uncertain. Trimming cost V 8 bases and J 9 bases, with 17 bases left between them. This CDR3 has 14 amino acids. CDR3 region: CASAFAAILSPLHF. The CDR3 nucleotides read TGTGCCAGCGCCTTCGCAGCTATCCTTTCACCCCTCCACTTT.

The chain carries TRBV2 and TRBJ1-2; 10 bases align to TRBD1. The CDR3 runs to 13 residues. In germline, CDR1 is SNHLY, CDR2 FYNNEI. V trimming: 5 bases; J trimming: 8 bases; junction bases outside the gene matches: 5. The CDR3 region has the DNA TGTGCCAGCAGTTCCGGGACAGGGGAAGGCTACACCTTC. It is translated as CASSSGTGEGYTF.

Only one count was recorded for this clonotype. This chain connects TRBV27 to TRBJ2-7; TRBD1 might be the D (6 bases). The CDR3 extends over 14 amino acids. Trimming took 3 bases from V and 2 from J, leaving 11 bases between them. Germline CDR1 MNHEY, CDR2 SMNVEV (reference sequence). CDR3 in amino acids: CASSLFSGAYEQYF. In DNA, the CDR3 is TGTGCCAGCAGTTTGTTCTCAGGGGCCTACGAGCAGTACTTC.

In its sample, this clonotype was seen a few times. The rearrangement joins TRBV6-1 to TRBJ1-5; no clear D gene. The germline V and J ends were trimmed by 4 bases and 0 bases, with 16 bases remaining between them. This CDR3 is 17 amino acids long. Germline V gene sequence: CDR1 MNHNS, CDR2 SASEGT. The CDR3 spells CASSGTEPLLSNQPQHF. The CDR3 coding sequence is TGTGCCAGCAGTGGGACCGAACCCCTCCTTAGCAATCAGCCCCAGCATTTT.

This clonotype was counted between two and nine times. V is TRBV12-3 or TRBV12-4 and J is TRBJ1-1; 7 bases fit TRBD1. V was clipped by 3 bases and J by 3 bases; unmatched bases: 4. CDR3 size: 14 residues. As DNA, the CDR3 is TGTGCCAGCAGTTTGAGGGGGCGCGACACTGAAGCTTTCTTT. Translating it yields CASSLRGRDTEAFF.

The CDR3 loop reads CASGWQGQSNTEAFF. CDR3 DNA: TGTGCTAGTGGTTGGCAGGGTCAGTCGAACACTGAAGCTTTCTTT. The chain uses TRBV12-5 and TRBJ1-1; D may be TRBD1 (5 bases). V lost 4 bases and J lost 1, with 13 bases in between. This CDR3 spans 15 amino acids. The germline V gene encodes CDR1 LGHNT and CDR2 FRNRAP.

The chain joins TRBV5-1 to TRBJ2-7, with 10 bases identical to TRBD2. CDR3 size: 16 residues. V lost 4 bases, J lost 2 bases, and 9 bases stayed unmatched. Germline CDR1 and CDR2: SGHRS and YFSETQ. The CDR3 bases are TGCGCCAGCAGCCCGGATCTAGCGGGAGACCCCTACGAGCAGTACTTC. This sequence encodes CASSPDLAGDPYEQYF.

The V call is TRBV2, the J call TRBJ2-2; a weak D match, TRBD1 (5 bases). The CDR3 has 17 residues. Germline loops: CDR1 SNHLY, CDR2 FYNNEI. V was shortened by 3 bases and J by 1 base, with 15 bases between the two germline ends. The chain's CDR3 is CASSDPPRQKNTGELFF. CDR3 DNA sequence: TGTGCCAGCAGTGACCCTCCACGACAGAAGAACACCGGGGAGCTGTTTTTT.

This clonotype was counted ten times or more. The chain's CDR3 is CASSLSTEAFF. CDR3 sequence (DNA): TGTGCCAGCAGCTTGAGCACTGAAGCTTTCTTT. This chain links TRBV7-8 with TRBJ1-1; D remains unclear. Germline V gene data show CDR1 as SGHVS and CDR2 as FQNEAQ. Trimming removed 3 bases at V and 4 bases at J, with 3 bases between. The CDR3 contains 11 residues. The full variable domain, its missing parts supplied by reference TRBV7-8 and TRBJ1-1, is GAGVSQSPRYKVAKRGQDVALRCDPISGHVSLFWYQQALGQGPEFLTYFQNEAQLDKSGLPSDRFFAERPEGSVSTLKIQRTQQEDSAVYLCASSLSTEAFFGQGTRLTVV.

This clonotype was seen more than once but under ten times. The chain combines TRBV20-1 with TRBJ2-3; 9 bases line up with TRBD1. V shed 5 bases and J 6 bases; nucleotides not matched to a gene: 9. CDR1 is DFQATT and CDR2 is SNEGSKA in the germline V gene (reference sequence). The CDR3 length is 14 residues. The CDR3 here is CSARRQGGSDTQYF. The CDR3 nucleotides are TGCAGTGCTCGAAGACAGGGGGGGAGCGATACGCAGTATTTT.

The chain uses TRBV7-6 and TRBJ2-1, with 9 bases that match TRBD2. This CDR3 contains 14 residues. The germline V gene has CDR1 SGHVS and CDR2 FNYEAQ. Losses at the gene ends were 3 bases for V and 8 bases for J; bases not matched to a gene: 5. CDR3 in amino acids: CASSFSGGGDEQFF. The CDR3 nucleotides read TGTGCCAGCAGCTTTAGCGGGGGCGGGGATGAGCAGTTCTTC.

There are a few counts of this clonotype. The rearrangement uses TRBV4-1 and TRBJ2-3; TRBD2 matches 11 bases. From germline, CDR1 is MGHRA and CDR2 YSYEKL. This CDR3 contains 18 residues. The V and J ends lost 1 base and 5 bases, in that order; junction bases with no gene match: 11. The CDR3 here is CASSQASLSGGAEDTQYF. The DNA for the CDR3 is TGCGCCAGCAGCCAAGCTTCCCTTAGCGGGGGGGCCGAAGATACGCAGTATTTT.

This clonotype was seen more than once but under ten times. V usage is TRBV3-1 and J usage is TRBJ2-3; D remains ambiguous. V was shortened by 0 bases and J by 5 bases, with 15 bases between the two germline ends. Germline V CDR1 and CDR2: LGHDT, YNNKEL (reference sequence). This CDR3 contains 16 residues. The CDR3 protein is CASSQDPPTALDTQYF. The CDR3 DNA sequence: TGTGCCAGCAGCCAAGACCCCCCGACCGCTTTAGATACGCAGTATTTT.

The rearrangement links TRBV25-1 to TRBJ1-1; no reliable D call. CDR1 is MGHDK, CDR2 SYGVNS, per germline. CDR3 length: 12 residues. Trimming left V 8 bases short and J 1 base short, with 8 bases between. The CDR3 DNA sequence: TGTGCCAGCCTTTCGGGGAACACTGAAGCTTTCTTT. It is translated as CASLSGNTEAFF.

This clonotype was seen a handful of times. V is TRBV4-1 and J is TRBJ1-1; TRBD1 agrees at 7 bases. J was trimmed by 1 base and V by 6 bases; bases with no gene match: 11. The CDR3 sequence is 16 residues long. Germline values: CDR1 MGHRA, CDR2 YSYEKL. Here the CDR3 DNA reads TGCGCCAGCAGTTCTTTTTTCAGGGGGGAGAACACTGAAGCTTTCTTT. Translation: CASSSFFRGENTEAFF.

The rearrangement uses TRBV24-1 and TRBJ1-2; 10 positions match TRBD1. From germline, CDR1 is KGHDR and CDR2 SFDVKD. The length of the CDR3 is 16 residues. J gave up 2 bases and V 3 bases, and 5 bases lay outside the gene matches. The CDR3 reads CATSDPGTGDNYGYTF. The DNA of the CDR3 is TGTGCCACCAGTGATCCCGGGACAGGGGACAACTATGGCTACACCTTC.

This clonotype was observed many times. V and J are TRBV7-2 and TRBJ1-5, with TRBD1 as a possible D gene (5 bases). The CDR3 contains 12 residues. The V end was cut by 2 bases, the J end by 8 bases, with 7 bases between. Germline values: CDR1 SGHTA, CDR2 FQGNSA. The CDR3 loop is CASSLPGEPQHF. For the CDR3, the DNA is TGTGCCAGCAGCTTACCGGGGGAGCCCCAGCATTTT. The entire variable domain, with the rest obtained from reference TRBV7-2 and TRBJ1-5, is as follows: GAGVSQSPSNKVTEKGKDVELRCDPISGHTALYWYRQSLGQGLEFLIYFQGNSAPDKSGLPSDRFSAERTGGSVSTLTIQRTQQEDSAVYLCASSLPGEPQHFGDGTRLSIL.

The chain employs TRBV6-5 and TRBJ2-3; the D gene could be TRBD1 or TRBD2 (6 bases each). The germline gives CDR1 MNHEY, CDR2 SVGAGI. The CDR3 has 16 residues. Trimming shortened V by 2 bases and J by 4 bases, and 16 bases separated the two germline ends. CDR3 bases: TGTGCCAGCAGTTACCTTGAGGGGGGAGAGGCAGATACGCAGTATTTT. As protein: CASSYLEGGEADTQYF.

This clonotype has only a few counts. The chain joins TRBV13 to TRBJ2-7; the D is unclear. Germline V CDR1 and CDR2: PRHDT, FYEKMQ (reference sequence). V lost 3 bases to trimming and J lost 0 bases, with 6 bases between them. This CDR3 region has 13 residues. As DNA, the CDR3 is TGTGCCAGCAGCTTCTATAGCTCCTACGAGCAGTACTTC. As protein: CASSFYSSYEQYF.

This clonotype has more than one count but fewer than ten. This CDR3 is CASTSTGSGEQYF. CDR3 sequence (DNA): TGTGCCAGCACGTCGACAGGGAGCGGCGAGCAGTACTTC. The rearrangement links TRBV9 to TRBJ2-7; 7 bases agree with TRBD1. The V segment lost 6 bases and the J segment 6 bases; nucleotides outside the gene matches: 9. The germline gives CDR1 SGDLS, CDR2 YYNGEE. The CDR3 is 13 residues long.

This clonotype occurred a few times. The chain's CDR3 is CSVSQGAGANVLTF. The CDR3 DNA follows: TGCAGCGTGTCCCAGGGGGCGGGGGCCAACGTCCTGACTTTC. The rearrangement links TRBV29-1 to TRBJ2-6, with 8 nucleotides matching TRBD1. Trimming removed 6 bases from V and 4 bases from J; junction bases left unmatched: 5. The germline CDR1 and CDR2 sequences are SQVTM and ANQGSEA. This CDR3 spans 14 amino acids.

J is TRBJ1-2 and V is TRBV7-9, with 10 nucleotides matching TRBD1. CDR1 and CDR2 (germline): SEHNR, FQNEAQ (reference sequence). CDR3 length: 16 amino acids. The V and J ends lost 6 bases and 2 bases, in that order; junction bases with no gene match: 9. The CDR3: CASSGGQGDTNYGYTF. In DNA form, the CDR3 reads TGTGCCAGCAGTGGAGGACAGGGGGATACCAACTATGGCTACACCTTC. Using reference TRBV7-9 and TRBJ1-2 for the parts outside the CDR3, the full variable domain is DTGVSQNPRHKITKRGQNVTFRCDPISEHNRLYWYRQTLGQGPEFLTYFQNEAQLEKSRLLSDRFSAERPKGSFSTLEIQRTEQGDSAMYLCASSGGQGDTNYGYTFGSGTRLTVV.

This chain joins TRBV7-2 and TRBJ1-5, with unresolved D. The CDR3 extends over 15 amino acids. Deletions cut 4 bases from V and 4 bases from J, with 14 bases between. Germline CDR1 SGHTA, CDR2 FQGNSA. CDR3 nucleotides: TGTGCCAGCAGCTCTAACCCCCTGGGTAATCAGCCCCAGCATTTT. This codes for CASSSNPLGNQPQHF. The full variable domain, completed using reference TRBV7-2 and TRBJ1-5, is GAGVSQSPSNKVTEKGKDVELRCDPISGHTALYWYRQSLGQGLEFLIYFQGNSAPDKSGLPSDRFSAERTGGSVSTLTIQRTQQEDSAVYLCASSSNPLGNQPQHFGDGTRLSIL.